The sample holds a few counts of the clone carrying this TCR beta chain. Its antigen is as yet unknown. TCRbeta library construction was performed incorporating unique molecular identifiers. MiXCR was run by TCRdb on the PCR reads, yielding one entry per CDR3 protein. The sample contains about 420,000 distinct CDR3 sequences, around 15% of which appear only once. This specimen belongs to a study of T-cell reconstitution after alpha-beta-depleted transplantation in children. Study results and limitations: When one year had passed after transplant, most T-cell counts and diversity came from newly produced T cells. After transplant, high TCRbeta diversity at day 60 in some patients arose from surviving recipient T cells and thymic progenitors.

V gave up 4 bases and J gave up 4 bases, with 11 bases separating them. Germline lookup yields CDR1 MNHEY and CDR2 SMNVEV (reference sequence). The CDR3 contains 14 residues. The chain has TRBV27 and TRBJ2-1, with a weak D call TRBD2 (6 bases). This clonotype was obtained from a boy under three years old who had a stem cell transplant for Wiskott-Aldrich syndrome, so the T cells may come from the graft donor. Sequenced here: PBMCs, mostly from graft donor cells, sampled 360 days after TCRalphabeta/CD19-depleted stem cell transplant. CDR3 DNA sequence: TGTGCCAGCAGTTCAGCGGCGGGGTACAATGAGCAGTTCTTC. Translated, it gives CASSSAAGYNEQFF.